The 10 T cell receptor beta chains reported below all come from one sample, sequenced in a study of T cell responses to AZD1222 COVID-19 vaccine (dated by TCRdb to the early 2020s). Libraries came from the immunoSEQ multiplex PCR assay. In its TCRdb copy, this immuneACCESS table keeps in-frame sequences only and misses some clones. Where compared with another copy, unresolved V genes explain less than half of these, and the others have no known cause. Present in this sample are about 97,000 clones, more than 70% of which were seen just once. The top ten clonotypes cover roughly 2.8% of the sample. Per the publication, the time point label means: baseline before first vaccination. The sample was peripheral blood, taken on day 0 of AZD1222 vaccination. The source is an adult in good health.

The chain joins TRBV19 to TRBJ1-1; D possibly corresponds to TRBD1 (6 bases). Germline values: CDR1 LNHDA, CDR2 SQIVND (reference sequence). V was pared by 6 bases and J by 8 bases, with 13 bases between. The CDR3 sequence is 12 residues long. CDR3 loop: CASRATGIEAFF. As DNA, the CDR3 is TGTGCCAGTAGGGCCACAGGGATAGAAGCTTTCTTT.

The chain couples TRBV6-5 to TRBJ1-2; maybe TRBD1 (5 bases). Looked up from germline, CDR1 is MNHEY and CDR2 is SVGAGI. Trimming shortened V by 2 bases and J by 2 bases, and 15 bases separated the two germline ends. CDR3 size: 16 residues. DNA for the CDR3: TGTGCCAGCAGTTACAATACGGCCAGGGAGAACTATGGCTACACCTTC. Encoded protein: CASSYNTARENYGYTF.

The chain recombines TRBV18 with TRBJ1-2; 9 bases fit TRBD1. Trimming removed 8 bases from V and 6 bases from J; junction bases left unmatched: 10. The CDR3 contains 14 residues. Looked up from germline, CDR1 is KGHSH and CDR2 is LQKENI. CDR3 protein: CASTPGTGIHGYTF. The CDR3 DNA is TGTGCCAGCACCCCCGGGACAGGGATCCATGGCTACACCTTC.

This clone was counted only a few times. The J gene is TRBJ1-5, the V gene TRBV19; 9 bases align to TRBD1. The ends lost 6 bases at V and 5 bases at J; junction bases unmatched: 8. CDR1 and CDR2 (germline): LNHDA, SQIVND (reference sequence). This CDR3 is 15 amino acids long. CDR3 protein: CASRWGTGNHQPQHF. In DNA, the CDR3 is TGTGCCAGTAGATGGGGGACAGGGAACCATCAGCCCCAGCATTTT.

This clone is termed medium-sized (0.01 to 0.1%). The chain uses TRBV30 and TRBJ2-1, with 7 bases fitting TRBD2. CDR3 length: 15 amino acids. Germline CDR1 is GTSNPN and CDR2 is SVGIG (reference sequence). V trimming: 2 bases; J trimming: 0 bases; junction bases outside the gene matches: 4. CDR3 nucleotides: TGTGCCTGGAGTCCCGGGGGGTACTCCTACAATGAGCAGTTCTTC. This codes for CAWSPGGYSYNEQFF.

The rearrangement joins TRBV10-3 to TRBJ1-5; D gene ambiguous. CDR1 ENHRY and CDR2 SYGVKD come from the germline V gene. This CDR3 region has 14 residues. With 0 bases removed from V and 7 bases from J, the gap between germline ends came to 10 bases. CDR3 in amino acids: CAISESGGWQPQHF. DNA for the CDR3: TGTGCCATCAGTGAGTCGGGTGGGTGGCAGCCCCAGCATTTT.

The genes are TRBV9 and TRBJ2-3; tentatively, D is TRBD2 (6 bases). The V and J ends lost 4 bases and 0 bases respectively, with 9 bases between them. CDR1 is SGDLS, CDR2 YYNGEE, per germline. This CDR3 has 14 amino acids. Here the CDR3 reads CASSRDSSTDTQYF. The DNA for the CDR3 is TGTGCCAGCAGCCGGGACTCGAGCACAGATACGCAGTATTTT.

The chain carries TRBV30 and TRBJ1-3; weak D call: TRBD1 (6 bases). Germline V lookup: CDR1 GTSNPN, CDR2 SVGIG (reference sequence). The V gene lost 0 bases and the J gene lost 7 bases, with 16 bases spanning the gap. CDR3 size: 15 residues. DNA of the CDR3: TGTGCCTGGAGTGTACATCCAGGGGCAGGGAACACCATATATTTT. Its translation is CAWSVHPGAGNTIYF. Filled out from reference TRBV30 and TRBJ1-3, the complete variable domain reads SQTIHQWPATLVQPVGSPLSLECTVEGTSNPNLYWYRQAAGRGLQLLFYSVGIGQISSEVPQNLSASRPQDRQFILSSKKLLLSDSGFYLCAWSVHPGAGNTIYFGEGSWLTVV.

This chain joins TRBV28 and TRBJ1-5; 8 positions agree with TRBD1. The CDR3 spans 15 residues. Germline V gene lookup returns CDR1 MDHEN and CDR2 SYDVKM. The V and J ends lost 5 bases and 2 bases, in that order; junction bases with no gene match: 5. This CDR3 reads CASSPQGAGNQPQHF. The CDR3 DNA reads TGTGCCAGCAGTCCTCAGGGGGCTGGCAATCAGCCCCAGCATTTT.

The gene calls are TRBV28 and TRBJ1-5; perhaps TRBD1 as D (6 bases). V shed 3 bases and J shed 15 bases, with 18 bases lying between them. The CDR3 loop spans 13 amino acids. Germline values: CDR1 MDHEN, CDR2 SYDVKM. The chain's CDR3 is CASSFRKGGGGHF. For the CDR3, the DNA is TGTGCCAGCAGTTTTCGGAAAGGGGGTGGAGGGCATTTT.